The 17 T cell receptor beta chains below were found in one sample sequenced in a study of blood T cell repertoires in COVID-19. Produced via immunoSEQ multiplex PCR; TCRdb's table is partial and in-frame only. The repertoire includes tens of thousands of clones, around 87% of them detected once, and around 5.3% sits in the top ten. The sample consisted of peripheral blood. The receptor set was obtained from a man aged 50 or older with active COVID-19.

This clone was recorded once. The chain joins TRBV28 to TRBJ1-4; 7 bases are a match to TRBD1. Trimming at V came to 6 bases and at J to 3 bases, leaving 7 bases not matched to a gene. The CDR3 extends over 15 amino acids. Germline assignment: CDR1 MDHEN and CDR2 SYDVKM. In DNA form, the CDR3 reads TGTGCCAGCAGCCCCTGGGACAGAGCTAATGAAAAACTGTTTTTT. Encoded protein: CASSPWDRANEKLFF.

The CDR3 sequence is CATSTAGAYNEQFF. The CDR3, as DNA: TGTGCCACCAGTACGGCGGGGGCGTACAATGAGCAGTTCTTC. This chain uses TRBV24-1 with TRBJ2-1, with D possibly being TRBD2 (7 bases). Germline values: CDR1 KGHDR, CDR2 SFDVKD. This CDR3 has 14 residues. V was trimmed by 6 bases and J by 4 bases, leaving 12 bases between them.

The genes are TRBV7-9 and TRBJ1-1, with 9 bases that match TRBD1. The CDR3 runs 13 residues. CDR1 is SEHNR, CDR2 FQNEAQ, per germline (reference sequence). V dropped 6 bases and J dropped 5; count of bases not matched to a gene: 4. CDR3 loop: CASRAGQGTEAFF. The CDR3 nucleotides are TGTGCCAGCAGAGCGGGACAGGGAACTGAAGCTTTCTTT.

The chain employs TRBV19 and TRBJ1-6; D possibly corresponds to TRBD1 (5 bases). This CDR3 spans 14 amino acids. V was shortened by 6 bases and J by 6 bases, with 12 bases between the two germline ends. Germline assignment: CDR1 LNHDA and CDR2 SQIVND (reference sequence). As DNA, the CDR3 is TGTGCCAGTAGGACAGAAGGATTTAATTCACCCCTCCACTTT. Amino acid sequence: CASRTEGFNSPLHF.

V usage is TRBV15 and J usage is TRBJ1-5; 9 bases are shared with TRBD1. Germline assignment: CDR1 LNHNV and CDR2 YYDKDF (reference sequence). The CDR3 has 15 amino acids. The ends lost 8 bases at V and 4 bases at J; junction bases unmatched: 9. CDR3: CATRRTGDLNQPQHF. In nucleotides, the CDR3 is TGTGCCACCCGGAGGACAGGGGATTTGAATCAGCCCCAGCATTTT.

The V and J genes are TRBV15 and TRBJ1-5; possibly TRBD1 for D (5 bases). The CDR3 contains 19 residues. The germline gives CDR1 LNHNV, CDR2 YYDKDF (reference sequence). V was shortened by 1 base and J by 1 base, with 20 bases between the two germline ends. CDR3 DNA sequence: TGTGCCACCAGCAGAGGACGGTTTGAAGGGGTAATAAGCAATCAGCCCCAGCATTTT. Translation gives CATSRGRFEGVISNQPQHF.

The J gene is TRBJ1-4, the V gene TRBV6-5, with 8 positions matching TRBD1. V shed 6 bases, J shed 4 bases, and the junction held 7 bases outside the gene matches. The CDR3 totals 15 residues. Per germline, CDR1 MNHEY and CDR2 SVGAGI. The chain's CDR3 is CASRDQGAGNEKLFF. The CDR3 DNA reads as TGTGCCAGCAGAGATCAGGGGGCTGGTAATGAAAAACTGTTTTTT.

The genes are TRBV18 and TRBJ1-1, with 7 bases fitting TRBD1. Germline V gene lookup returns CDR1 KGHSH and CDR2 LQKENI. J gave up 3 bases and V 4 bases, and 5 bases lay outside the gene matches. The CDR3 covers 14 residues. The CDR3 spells CASSQNRGDTEAFF. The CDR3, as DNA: TGTGCCAGCTCACAGAACAGGGGAGACACTGAAGCTTTCTTT. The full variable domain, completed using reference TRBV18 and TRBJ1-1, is NAGVMQNPRHLVRRRGQEARLRCSPMKGHSHVYWYRQLPEEGLKFMVYLQKENIIDESGMPKERFSAEFPKEGPSILRIQQVVRGDSAAYFCASSQNRGDTEAFFGQGTRLTVV.

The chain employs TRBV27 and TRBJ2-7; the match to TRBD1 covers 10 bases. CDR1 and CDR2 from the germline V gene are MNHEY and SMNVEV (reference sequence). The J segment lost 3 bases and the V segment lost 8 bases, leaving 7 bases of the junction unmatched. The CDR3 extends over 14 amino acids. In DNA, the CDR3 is TGTGCCAGCTCAAAGGACAGGGGGTTCTACGAGCAGTACTTC. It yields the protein CASSKDRGFYEQYF.

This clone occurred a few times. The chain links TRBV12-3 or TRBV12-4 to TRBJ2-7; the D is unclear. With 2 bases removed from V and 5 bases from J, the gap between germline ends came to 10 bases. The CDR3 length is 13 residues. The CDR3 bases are TGTGCCAGCAGTTTACGGTTCCGCGACGAGCAGTACTTC. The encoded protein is CASSLRFRDEQYF.

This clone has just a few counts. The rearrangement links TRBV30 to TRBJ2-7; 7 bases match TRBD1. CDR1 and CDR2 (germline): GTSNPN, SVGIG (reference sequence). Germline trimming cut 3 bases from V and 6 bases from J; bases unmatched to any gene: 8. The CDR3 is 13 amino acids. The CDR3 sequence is CAWREQGWAEQYF. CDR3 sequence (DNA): TGTGCCTGGAGGGAACAGGGGTGGGCCGAGCAGTACTTC.

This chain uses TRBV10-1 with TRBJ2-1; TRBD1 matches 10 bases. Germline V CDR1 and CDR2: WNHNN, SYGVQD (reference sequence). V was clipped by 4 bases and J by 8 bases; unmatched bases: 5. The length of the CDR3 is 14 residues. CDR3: CASSAGTGADEQFF. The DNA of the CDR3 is TGCGCCAGCAGTGCAGGGACAGGGGCGGATGAGCAGTTCTTC.

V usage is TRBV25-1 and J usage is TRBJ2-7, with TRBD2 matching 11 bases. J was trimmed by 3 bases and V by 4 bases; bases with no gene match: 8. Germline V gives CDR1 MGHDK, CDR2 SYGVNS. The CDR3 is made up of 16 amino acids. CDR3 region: CASSGGTSGSYYEQYF. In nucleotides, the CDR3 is TGTGCCAGCAGTGGGGGGACTAGCGGATCTTACTACGAGCAGTACTTC.

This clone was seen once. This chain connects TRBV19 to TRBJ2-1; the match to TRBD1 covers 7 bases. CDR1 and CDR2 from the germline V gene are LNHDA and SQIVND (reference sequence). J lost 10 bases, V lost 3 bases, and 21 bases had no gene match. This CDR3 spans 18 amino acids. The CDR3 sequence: CASSIAFLGTAGLGEQFF. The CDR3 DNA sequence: TGTGCCAGTAGTATTGCCTTTTTGGGGACAGCAGGATTAGGAGAGCAGTTCTTC.

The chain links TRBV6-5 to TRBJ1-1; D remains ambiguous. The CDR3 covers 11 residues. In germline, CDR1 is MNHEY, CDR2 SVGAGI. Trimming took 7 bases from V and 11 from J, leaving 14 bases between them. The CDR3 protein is CASTLRGAAFF. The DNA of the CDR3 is TGTGCCAGCACCCTACGGGGTGCGGCTTTCTTT.

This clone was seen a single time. The CDR3, as DNA: TGTGCCAGCAGTGAATTTGGAAGCGGAGTTTCCACCGGGGAGCTGTTTTTT. Residues: CASSEFGSGVSTGELFF. The chain couples TRBV25-1 to TRBJ2-2, with a possible D match to TRBD2 (5 bases). Deletions cut 1 base from V and 4 bases from J, with 16 bases between. The germline CDR1 and CDR2 sequences are MGHDK and SYGVNS. The CDR3 length is 17 residues.

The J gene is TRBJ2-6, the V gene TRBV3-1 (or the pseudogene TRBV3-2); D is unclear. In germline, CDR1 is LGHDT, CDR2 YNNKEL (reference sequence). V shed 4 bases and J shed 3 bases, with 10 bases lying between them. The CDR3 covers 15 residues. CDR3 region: CASSLRVDGANVLTF. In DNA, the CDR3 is TGTGCCAGCAGCCTTCGGGTTGATGGGGCCAACGTCCTGACTTTC.